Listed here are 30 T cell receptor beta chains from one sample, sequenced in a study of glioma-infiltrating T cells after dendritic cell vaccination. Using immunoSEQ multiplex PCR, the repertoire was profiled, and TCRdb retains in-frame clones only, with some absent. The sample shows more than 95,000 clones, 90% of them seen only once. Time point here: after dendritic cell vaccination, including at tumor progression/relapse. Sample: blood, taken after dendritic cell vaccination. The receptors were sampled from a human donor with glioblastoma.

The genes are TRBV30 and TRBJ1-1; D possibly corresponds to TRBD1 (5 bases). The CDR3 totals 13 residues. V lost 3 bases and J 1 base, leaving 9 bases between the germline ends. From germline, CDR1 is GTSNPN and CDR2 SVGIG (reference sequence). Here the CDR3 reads CAWRGGSNTEAFF. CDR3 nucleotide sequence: TGTGCCTGGAGGGGGGGTTCGAACACTGAAGCTTTCTTT.

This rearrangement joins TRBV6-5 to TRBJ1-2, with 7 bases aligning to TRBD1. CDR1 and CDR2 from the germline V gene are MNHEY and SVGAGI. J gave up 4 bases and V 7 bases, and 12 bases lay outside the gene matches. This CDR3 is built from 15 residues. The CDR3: CASTKQQGIGYGYTF. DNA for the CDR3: TGTGCCAGCACTAAACAACAGGGGATTGGCTATGGCTACACCTTC.

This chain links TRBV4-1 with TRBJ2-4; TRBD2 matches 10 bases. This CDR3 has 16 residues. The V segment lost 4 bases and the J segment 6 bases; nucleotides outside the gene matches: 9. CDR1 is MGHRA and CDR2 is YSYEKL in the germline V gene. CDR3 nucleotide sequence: TGCGCCAGCAGCCCGTCTAGCGGGAGTATGGGAAACATTCAGTACTTC. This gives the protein CASSPSSGSMGNIQYF.

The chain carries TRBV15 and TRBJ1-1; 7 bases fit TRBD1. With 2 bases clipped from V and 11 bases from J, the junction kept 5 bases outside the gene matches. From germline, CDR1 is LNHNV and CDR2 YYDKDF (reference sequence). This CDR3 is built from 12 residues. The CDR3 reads CATSRRQGNAFF. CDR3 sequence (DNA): TGTGCCACCAGCAGACGACAGGGCAACGCTTTCTTT.

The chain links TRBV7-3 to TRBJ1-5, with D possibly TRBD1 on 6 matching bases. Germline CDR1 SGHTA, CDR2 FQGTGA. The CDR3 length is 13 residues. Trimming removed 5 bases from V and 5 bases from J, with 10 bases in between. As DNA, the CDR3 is TGTGCCAGCAGCATGGACAGAGATCAGCCCCAGCATTTT. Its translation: CASSMDRDQPQHF.

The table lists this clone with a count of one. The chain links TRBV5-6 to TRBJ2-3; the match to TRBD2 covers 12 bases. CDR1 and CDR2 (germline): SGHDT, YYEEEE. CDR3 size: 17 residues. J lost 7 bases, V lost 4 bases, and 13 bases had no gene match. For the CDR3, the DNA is TGTGCCAGCAGCCGGAGGGCTAGCGGGGGGGTCTGGAATACGCAGTATTTT. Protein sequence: CASSRRASGGVWNTQYF. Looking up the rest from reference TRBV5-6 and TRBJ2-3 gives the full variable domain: DAGVTQSPTHLIKTRGQQVTLRCSPKSGHDTVSWYQQALGQGPQFIFQYYEEEERQRGNFPDRFSGHQFPNYSSELNVNALLLGDSALYLCASSRRASGGVWNTQYFGPGTRLTVL.

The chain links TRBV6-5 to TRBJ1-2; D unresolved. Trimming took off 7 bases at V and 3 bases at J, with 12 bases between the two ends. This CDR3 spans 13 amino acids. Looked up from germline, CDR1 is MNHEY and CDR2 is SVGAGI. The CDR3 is CASTLSQDYGYTF. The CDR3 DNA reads TGTGCCAGCACCCTCTCGCAGGACTATGGCTACACCTTC.

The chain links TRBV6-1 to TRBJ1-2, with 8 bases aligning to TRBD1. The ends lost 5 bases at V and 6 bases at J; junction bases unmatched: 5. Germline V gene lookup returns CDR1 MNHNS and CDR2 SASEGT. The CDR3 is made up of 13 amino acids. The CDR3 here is CASSSGQGNGYTF. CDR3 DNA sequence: TGTGCCAGCAGTTCCGGACAGGGTAATGGCTACACCTTC.

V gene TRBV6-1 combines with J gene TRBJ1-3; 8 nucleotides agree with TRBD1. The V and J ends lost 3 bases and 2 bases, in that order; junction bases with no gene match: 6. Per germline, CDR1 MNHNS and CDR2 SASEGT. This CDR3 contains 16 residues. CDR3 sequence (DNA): TGTGCCAGCAGTGACCCGGGACAGGCGGCTGGAAACACCATATATTTT. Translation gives CASSDPGQAAGNTIYF.

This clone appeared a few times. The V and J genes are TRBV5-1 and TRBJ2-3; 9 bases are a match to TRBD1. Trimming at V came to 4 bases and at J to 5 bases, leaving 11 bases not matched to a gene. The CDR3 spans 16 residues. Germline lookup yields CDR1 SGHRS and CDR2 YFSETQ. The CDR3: CASSKTGTGIGDTQYF. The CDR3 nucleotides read TGCGCCAGCAGCAAGACCGGGACAGGGATTGGAGATACGCAGTATTTT.

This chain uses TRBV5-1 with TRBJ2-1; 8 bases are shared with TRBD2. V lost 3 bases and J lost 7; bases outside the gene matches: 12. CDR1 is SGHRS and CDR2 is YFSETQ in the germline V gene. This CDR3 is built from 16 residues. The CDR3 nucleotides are TGCGCCAGCAGCTCCGCCTGGACTAGCAGGGTTAATGAGCAGTTCTTC. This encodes CASSSAWTSRVNEQFF.

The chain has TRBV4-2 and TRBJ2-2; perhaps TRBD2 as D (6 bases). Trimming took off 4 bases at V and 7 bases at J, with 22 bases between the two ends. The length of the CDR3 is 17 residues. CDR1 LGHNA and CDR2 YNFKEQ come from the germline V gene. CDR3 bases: TGTGCCAGCAGCCCCTCTCAGGGCGGGGTTTATAGCGGGGAGCTGTTTTTT. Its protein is CASSPSQGGVYSGELFF.

The chain's CDR3 is CASSGGGTGGEKLFF. Written as DNA, the CDR3 is TGTGCCAGCAGCGGAGGGGGGACAGGGGGTGAAAAACTGTTTTTT. The V call is TRBV9, the J call TRBJ1-4; 11 bases agree with TRBD1. The V segment lost 3 bases and the J segment 7 bases; nucleotides outside the gene matches: 5. CDR3 length equals 15 residues. Germline V lookup: CDR1 SGDLS, CDR2 YYNGEE.

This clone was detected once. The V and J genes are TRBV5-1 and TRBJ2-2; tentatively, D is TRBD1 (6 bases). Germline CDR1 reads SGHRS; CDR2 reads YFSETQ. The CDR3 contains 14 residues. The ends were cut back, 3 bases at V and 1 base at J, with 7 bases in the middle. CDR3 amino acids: CASSSTGNTGELFF. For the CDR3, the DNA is TGCGCCAGCAGCTCGACAGGGAACACCGGGGAGCTGTTTTTT.

The CDR3 region is CASSPIVGSADTQYF. As DNA, the CDR3 is TGTGCCAGCAGCCCCATAGTCGGGAGTGCAGATACGCAGTATTTT. The rearrangement joins TRBV9 to TRBJ2-3; tentatively, D is TRBD2 (6 bases). CDR1 and CDR2 from the germline V gene are SGDLS and YYNGEE. This CDR3 is 15 amino acids long. Trimming removed 4 bases at V and 4 bases at J, with 16 bases between.

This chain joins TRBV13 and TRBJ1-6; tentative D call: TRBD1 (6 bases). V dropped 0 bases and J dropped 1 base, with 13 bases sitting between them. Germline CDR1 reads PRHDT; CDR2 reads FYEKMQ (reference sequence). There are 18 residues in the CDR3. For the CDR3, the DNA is TGTGCCAGCAGCTTAGGCTTTTTGCAGGGGTCCTATAATTCACCCCTCCACTTT. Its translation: CASSLGFLQGSYNSPLHF.

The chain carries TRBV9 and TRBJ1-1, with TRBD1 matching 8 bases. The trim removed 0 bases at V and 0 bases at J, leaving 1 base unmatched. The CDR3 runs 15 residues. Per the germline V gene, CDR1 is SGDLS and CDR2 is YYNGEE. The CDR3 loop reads CASSVEDRVNTEAFF. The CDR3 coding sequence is TGTGCCAGCAGCGTAGAGGACAGGGTGAACACTGAAGCTTTCTTT.

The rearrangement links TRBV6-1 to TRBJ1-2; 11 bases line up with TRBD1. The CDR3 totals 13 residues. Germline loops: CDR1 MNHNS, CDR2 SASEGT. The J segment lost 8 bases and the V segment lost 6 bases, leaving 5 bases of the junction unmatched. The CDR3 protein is CASSGQGARGYTF. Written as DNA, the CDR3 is TGTGCCAGCAGCGGACAGGGGGCTCGCGGCTACACCTTC.

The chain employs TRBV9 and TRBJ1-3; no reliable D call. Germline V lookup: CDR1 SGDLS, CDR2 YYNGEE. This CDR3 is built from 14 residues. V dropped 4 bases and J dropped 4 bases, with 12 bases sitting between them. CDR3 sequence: CASSPVVGGNTIYF. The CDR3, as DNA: TGTGCCAGCAGCCCAGTGGTCGGGGGAAACACCATATATTTT.

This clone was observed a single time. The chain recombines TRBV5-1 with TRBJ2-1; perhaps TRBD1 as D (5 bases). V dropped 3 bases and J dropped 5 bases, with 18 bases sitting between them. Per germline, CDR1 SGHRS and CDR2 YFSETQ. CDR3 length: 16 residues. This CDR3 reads CASSWGRRKLNNEQFF. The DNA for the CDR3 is TGCGCCAGCAGCTGGGGCCGACGGAAACTTAACAATGAGCAGTTCTTC.

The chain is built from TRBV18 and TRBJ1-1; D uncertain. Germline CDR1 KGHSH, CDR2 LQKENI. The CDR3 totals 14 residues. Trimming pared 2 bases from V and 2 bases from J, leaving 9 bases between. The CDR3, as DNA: TGTGCCAGCTCACCATCGTCCTCCAACACTGAAGCTTTCTTT. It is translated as CASSPSSSNTEAFF. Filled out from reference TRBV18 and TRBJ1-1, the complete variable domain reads NAGVMQNPRHLVRRRGQEARLRCSPMKGHSHVYWYRQLPEEGLKFMVYLQKENIIDESGMPKERFSAEFPKEGPSILRIQQVVRGDSAAYFCASSPSSSNTEAFFGQGTRLTVV.

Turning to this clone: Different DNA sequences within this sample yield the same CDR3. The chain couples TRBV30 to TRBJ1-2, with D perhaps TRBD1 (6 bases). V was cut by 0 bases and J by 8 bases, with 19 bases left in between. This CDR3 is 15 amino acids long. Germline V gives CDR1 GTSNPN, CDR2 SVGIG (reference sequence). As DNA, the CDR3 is TGTGCCTGGAGTGTCCTAGGGCAGTCTGGGGGCGGCTACACCTTC. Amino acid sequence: CAWSVLGQSGGGYTF.

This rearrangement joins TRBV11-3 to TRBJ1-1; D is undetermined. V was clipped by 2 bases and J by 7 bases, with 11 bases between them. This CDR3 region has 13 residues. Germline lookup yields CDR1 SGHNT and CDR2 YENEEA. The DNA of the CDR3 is TGTGCCAGCAGCTTATCTCTTTACGGTGAAGCTTTCTTT. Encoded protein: CASSLSLYGEAFF.

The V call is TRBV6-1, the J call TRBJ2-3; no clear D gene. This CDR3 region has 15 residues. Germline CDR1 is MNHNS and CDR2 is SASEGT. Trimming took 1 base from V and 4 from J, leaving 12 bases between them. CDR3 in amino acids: CASSEGTLGADTQYF. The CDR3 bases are TGTGCCAGCAGTGAAGGTACGCTTGGAGCAGATACGCAGTATTTT.

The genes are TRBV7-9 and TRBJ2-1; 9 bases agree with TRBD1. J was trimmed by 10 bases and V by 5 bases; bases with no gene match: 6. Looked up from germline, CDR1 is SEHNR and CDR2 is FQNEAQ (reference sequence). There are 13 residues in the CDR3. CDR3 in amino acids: CASSVGTGTEQFF. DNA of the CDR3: TGTGCCAGCAGCGTCGGGACAGGGACCGAGCAGTTCTTC.

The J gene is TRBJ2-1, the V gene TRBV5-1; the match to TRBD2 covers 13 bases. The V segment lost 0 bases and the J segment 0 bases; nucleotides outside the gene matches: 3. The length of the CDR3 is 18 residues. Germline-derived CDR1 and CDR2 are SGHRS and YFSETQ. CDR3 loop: CASSLGLAGGISYNEQFF. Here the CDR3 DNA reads TGCGCCAGCAGCTTGGGACTAGCGGGGGGAATCTCCTACAATGAGCAGTTCTTC.

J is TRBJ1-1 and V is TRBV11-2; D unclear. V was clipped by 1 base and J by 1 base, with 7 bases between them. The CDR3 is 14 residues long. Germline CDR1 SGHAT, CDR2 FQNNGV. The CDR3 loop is CASSLVGRNTEAFF. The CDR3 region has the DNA TGTGCCAGCAGCTTAGTTGGGAGGAACACTGAAGCTTTCTTT.

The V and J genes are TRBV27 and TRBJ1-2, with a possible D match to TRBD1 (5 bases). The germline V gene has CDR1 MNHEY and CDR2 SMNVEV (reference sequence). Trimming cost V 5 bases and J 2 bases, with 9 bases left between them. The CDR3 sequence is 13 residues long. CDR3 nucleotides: TGTGCCAGCAGTATTAGACAGAACTATGGCTACACCTTC. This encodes CASSIRQNYGYTF.

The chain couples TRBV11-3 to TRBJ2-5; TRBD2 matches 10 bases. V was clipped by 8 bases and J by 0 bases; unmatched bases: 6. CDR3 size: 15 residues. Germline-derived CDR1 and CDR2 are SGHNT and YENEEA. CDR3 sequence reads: CASSRTSGDQETQYF. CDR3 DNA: TGTGCCAGCTCCAGGACTAGCGGAGACCAAGAGACCCAGTACTTC. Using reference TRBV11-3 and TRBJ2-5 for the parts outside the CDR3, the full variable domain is EAGVVQSPRYKIIEKKQPVAFWCNPISGHNTLYWYLQNLGQGPELLIRYENEEAVDDSQLPKDRFSAERLKGVDSTLKIQPAELGDSAVYLCASSRTSGDQETQYFGPGTRLLVL.

DNA of the CDR3: TGTGCCAGCAGCAACACCGGGACAACCACAGATACGCAGTATTTT. Protein product: CASSNTGTTTDTQYF. The chain has TRBV7-8 and TRBJ2-3, with D maybe TRBD1 (6 bases). V was clipped by 5 bases and J by 2 bases, with 14 bases between them. Germline V gene data show CDR1 as SGHVS and CDR2 as FQNEAQ. The CDR3 length is 15 residues. Filled out from reference TRBV7-8 and TRBJ2-3, the complete variable domain reads GAGVSQSPRYKVAKRGQDVALRCDPISGHVSLFWYQQALGQGPEFLTYFQNEAQLDKSGLPSDRFFAERPEGSVSTLKIQRTQQEDSAVYLCASSNTGTTTDTQYFGPGTRLTVL.